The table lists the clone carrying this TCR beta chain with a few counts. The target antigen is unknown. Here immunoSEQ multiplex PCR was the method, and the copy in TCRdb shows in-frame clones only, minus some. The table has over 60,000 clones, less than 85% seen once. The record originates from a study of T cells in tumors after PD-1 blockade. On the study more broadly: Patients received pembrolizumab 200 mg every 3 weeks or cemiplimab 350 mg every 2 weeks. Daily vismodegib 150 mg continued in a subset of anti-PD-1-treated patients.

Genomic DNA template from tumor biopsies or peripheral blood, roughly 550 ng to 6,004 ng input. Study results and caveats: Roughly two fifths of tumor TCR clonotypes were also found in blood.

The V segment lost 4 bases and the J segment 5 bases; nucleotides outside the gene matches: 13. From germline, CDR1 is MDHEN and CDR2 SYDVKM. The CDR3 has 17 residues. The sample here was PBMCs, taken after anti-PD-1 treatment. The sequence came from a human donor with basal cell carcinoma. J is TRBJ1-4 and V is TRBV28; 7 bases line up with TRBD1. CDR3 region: CASSSLTQGEGNEKLFF. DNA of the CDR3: TGTGCCAGCAGTTCATTGACCCAGGGGGAAGGAAATGAAAAACTGTTTTTT.